The 10 T cell receptor beta chains in this list originate from one sample, sequenced in a study of CD8+CD57+ T cells in acquired aplastic anemia. Sequencing was done on patients that had shown CD8+CD57+ cell expansion by flow cytometry. Genomic DNA, serving as template, underwent TCR beta VDJ and CDR3 profiling. TCRdb reprocessed the reads with MiXCR, giving one entry per CDR3 protein. Among about 200,000 distinct CDR3 sequences listed, approximately 65% were seen once. Sequenced material: sorted CD4+, CD8+, or CD8+CD57+ T cells (not recorded which) from PBMCs. These TCRs come from a human donor with aplastic anemia.

This CDR3 reads CATSDFRDQPQHF. CDR3 bases: TGTGCCACCAGTGATTTTAGAGATCAGCCCCAGCATTTT. The chain joins TRBV24-1 to TRBJ1-5; no clear D gene. Germline CDR1 and CDR2: KGHDR and SFDVKD. The CDR3 loop spans 13 amino acids. Trimming took 1 base from V and 5 from J, leaving 5 bases between them.

The chain employs TRBV15 and TRBJ2-1; D remains ambiguous. Germline CDR1 LNHNV, CDR2 YYDKDF (reference sequence). Trimming shortened V by 8 bases and J by 5 bases, and 16 bases separated the two germline ends. The CDR3 has 14 amino acids. CDR3 coding DNA: TGTGCCACCTCGGTGGGAATGAACCACAATGAGCAGTTCTTC. Translated, it gives CATSVGMNHNEQFF. Full variable domain (outside the CDR3, taken from reference TRBV15 and TRBJ2-1): DAMVIQNPRYQVTQFGKPVTLSCSQTLNHNVMYWYQQKSSQAPKLLFHYYDKDFNNEADTPDNFQSRRPNTSFCFLDIRSPGLGDTAMYLCATSVGMNHNEQFFGPGTRLTVL.

This clonotype has just one count. This chain connects TRBV20-1 to TRBJ2-7; 8 bases line up with TRBD1. Germline CDR1 is DFQATT and CDR2 is SNEGSKA (reference sequence). The CDR3 spans 14 residues. The CDR3 DNA sequence: TGCAGCGGAACTGGGACAGGAGACGAATACGAGCAGTACTTC. Protein sequence: CSGTGTGDEYEQYF.

This clonotype was picked up many times. The chain uses TRBV5-6 and TRBJ1-2, with D perhaps matching TRBD1 (6 bases). The CDR3 runs 14 residues. V lost 0 bases, J lost 4 bases, and 10 bases lay in between. CDR1 and CDR2 from the germline V gene are SGHDT and YYEEEE. As DNA, the CDR3 is TGTGCCAGCAGCTTGGGGGGGCTGGCCTATGGCTACACCTTC. Translating it yields CASSLGGLAYGYTF. Combining the CDR3 with reference TRBV5-6 and TRBJ1-2 gives the whole variable domain DAGVTQSPTHLIKTRGQQVTLRCSPKSGHDTVSWYQQALGQGPQFIFQYYEEEERQRGNFPDRFSGHQFPNYSSELNVNALLLGDSALYLCASSLGGLAYGYTFGSGTRLTVV.

The chain employs TRBV15 and TRBJ1-1; possibly TRBD1 for D (6 bases). Per germline, CDR1 LNHNV and CDR2 YYDKDF (reference sequence). CDR3 length equals 15 residues. V gave up 2 bases and J gave up 2 bases, with 12 bases separating them. The CDR3 nucleotides read TGTGCCACCAGCAGATCCCACGGGACAAACACTGAAGCTTTCTTT. Translated, it gives CATSRSHGTNTEAFF. The variable domain in full, with the rest retrieved from reference TRBV15 and TRBJ1-1, is DAMVIQNPRYQVTQFGKPVTLSCSQTLNHNVMYWYQQKSSQAPKLLFHYYDKDFNNEADTPDNFQSRRPNTSFCFLDIRSPGLGDTAMYLCATSRSHGTNTEAFFGQGTRLTVV.

The rearrangement joins TRBV5-1 to TRBJ1-1; D gene unclear. Trimming took off 1 base at V and 1 base at J, with 5 bases between the two ends. This CDR3 comprises 13 residues. Looked up from germline, CDR1 is SGHRS and CDR2 is YFSETQ. The CDR3 region is CASSLTPNTEAFF. In nucleotides, the CDR3 is TGCGCCAGCAGCTTGACGCCGAACACTGAAGCTTTCTTT.

This clonotype was counted between two and nine times. CDR3 sequence reads: CATSALTVPDSPLHF. CDR3 nucleotides: TGTGCCACCAGTGCCTTGACAGTCCCGGATTCACCCCTCCACTTT. V usage is TRBV24-1 and J usage is TRBJ1-6, with D maybe TRBD1 (5 bases). The CDR3 totals 15 residues. V was pared by 5 bases and J by 8 bases, with 15 bases between. The germline CDR1 and CDR2 sequences are KGHDR and SFDVKD.

This clonotype was seen repeatedly, ten times or more. The chain employs TRBV24-1 and TRBJ2-6; D is ambiguous. The CDR3 length is 17 residues. Germline values: CDR1 KGHDR, CDR2 SFDVKD. Deletions cut 0 bases from V and 3 bases from J, with 11 bases between. CDR3 DNA: TGTGCCACCAGTGATTTGGGACCCAAGGGTGGGGCCAACGTCCTGACTTTC. This codes for CATSDLGPKGGANVLTF.

This clonotype was seen once. V and J are TRBV7-2 and TRBJ2-7, with 10 bases lining up with TRBD2. The germline CDR1 and CDR2 sequences are SGHTA and FQGNSA. The trim removed 6 bases at V and 0 bases at J, leaving 5 bases unmatched. CDR3 length equals 15 residues. The CDR3 sequence is CASRLTSGPSYEQYF. CDR3 DNA: TGTGCCAGCAGGCTGACTAGCGGGCCCTCCTACGAGCAGTACTTC.

The rearrangement uses TRBV2 and TRBJ1-1; D uncertain. Per the germline V gene, CDR1 is SNHLY and CDR2 is FYNNEI. The CDR3 covers 13 residues. Trimming took off 1 base at V and 10 bases at J, with 13 bases between the two ends. The CDR3 region has the DNA TGTGCCAGCAGTGAAGGTAGCACCGCGGGAGCTTTCTTT. Protein: CASSEGSTAGAFF. The complete variable domain, with remaining parts taken from reference TRBV2 and TRBJ1-1, reads EPEVTQTPSHQVTQMGQEVILRCVPISNHLYFYWYRQILGQKVEFLVSFYNNEISEKSEIFDDQFSVERPDGSNFTLKIRSTKLEDSAMYFCASSEGSTAGAFFGQGTRLTVV.